Detailed here is one T cell receptor beta chain. Its target is not known. The data were obtained in a study of T-cell reconstitution after alpha-beta-depleted transplantation in children. Study conclusions and caveats: Reportedly, only several hundred clones from non-depleted graft cells drove alpha-beta T-cell counts at about two months.

The CDR3 length is 16 residues. V shed 5 bases, J shed 5 bases, and the junction held 5 bases outside the gene matches. Library preparation (for TCRbeta) was performed with unique molecular identifiers. In TCRdb, the PCR reads were re-called with MiXCR into one record per CDR3 protein. The table lists approximately 430,000 distinct CDR3 sequences, around 15% of them singletons. Sequenced here: PBMCs, mostly from graft donor cells, sampled 360 days after TCRalphabeta/CD19-depleted stem cell transplant. This clonotype was obtained from a boy in the first two years of life who had a stem cell transplant for Wiskott-Aldrich syndrome, so the T cells may come from the graft donor. The chain is built from TRBV12-3 or TRBV12-4 and TRBJ2-1, with TRBD2 identical over 14 bases. CDR3 in DNA: TGTGCCAGCAGTCCCCGACTAGCGGGAGGGAACAATGAGCAGTTCTTC. Amino acid sequence: CASSPRLAGGNNEQFF.